This TCR beta chain was recovered during a study of blood T cell repertoires in COVID-19. Study as a whole: From the United States, Italy and Spain came samples of acute and convalescent COVID-19. Nucleic acid was either cDNA or gDNA, and it came from T cells, B-cell-depleted T cells, or PBMCs.

Measured with immunoSEQ multiplex PCR; TCRdb has only the in-frame clones, and not every one. The sample records 150,000 or so clones, 79% being singletons. The CDR3 covers 15 residues. The germline V gene has CDR1 SGHTA and CDR2 FQGTGA. Losses at the gene ends were 4 bases for V and 4 bases for J; bases not matched to a gene: 9. Sequencing was done on a sample of peripheral blood. This clonotype was sampled from an older woman with COVID-19, enrolled during active disease. The chain uses TRBV7-3 and TRBJ1-2; 7 nucleotides align to TRBD1. DNA for the CDR3: TGTGCCAGCAGCTCCGGGGACAGACCAGGCTATGGCTACACCTTC. Amino acid sequence: CASSSGDRPGYGYTF. The variable domain in full, completed from reference TRBV7-3 and TRBJ1-2, reads GAGVSQTPSNKVTEKGKYVELRCDPISGHTALYWYRQSLGQGPEFLIYFQGTGAADDSGLPNDRFFAVRPEGSVSTLKIQRTERGDSAVYLCASSSGDRPGYGYTFGSGTRLTVV.